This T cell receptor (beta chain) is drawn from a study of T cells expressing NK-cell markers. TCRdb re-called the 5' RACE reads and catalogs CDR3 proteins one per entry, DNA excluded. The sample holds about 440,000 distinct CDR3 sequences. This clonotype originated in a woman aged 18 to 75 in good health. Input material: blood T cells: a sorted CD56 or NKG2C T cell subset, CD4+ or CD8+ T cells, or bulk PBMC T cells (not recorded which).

The CDR3 sequence: CASSTPRARNTEAFF. V usage is TRBV7-2 and J usage is TRBJ1-1. Germline CDR1 and CDR2: SGHTA and FQGNSA. This CDR3 comprises 15 residues.